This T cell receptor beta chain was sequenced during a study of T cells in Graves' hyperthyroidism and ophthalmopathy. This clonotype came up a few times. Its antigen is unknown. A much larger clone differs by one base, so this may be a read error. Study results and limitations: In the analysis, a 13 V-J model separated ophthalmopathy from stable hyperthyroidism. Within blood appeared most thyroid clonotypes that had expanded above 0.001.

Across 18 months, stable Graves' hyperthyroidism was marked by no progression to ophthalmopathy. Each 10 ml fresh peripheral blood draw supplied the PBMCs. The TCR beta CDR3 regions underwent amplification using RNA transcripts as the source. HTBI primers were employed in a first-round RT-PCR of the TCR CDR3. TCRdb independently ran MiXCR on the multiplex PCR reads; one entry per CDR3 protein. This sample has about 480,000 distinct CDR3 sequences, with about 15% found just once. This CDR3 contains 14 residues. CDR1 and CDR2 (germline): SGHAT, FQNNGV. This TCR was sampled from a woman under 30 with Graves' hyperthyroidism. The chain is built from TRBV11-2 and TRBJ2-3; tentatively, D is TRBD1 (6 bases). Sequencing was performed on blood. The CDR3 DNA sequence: TGTGCCAGCAGCTTCCGACAGGTCACAGGTACGCAGTATTTT. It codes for CASSFRQVTGTQYF.